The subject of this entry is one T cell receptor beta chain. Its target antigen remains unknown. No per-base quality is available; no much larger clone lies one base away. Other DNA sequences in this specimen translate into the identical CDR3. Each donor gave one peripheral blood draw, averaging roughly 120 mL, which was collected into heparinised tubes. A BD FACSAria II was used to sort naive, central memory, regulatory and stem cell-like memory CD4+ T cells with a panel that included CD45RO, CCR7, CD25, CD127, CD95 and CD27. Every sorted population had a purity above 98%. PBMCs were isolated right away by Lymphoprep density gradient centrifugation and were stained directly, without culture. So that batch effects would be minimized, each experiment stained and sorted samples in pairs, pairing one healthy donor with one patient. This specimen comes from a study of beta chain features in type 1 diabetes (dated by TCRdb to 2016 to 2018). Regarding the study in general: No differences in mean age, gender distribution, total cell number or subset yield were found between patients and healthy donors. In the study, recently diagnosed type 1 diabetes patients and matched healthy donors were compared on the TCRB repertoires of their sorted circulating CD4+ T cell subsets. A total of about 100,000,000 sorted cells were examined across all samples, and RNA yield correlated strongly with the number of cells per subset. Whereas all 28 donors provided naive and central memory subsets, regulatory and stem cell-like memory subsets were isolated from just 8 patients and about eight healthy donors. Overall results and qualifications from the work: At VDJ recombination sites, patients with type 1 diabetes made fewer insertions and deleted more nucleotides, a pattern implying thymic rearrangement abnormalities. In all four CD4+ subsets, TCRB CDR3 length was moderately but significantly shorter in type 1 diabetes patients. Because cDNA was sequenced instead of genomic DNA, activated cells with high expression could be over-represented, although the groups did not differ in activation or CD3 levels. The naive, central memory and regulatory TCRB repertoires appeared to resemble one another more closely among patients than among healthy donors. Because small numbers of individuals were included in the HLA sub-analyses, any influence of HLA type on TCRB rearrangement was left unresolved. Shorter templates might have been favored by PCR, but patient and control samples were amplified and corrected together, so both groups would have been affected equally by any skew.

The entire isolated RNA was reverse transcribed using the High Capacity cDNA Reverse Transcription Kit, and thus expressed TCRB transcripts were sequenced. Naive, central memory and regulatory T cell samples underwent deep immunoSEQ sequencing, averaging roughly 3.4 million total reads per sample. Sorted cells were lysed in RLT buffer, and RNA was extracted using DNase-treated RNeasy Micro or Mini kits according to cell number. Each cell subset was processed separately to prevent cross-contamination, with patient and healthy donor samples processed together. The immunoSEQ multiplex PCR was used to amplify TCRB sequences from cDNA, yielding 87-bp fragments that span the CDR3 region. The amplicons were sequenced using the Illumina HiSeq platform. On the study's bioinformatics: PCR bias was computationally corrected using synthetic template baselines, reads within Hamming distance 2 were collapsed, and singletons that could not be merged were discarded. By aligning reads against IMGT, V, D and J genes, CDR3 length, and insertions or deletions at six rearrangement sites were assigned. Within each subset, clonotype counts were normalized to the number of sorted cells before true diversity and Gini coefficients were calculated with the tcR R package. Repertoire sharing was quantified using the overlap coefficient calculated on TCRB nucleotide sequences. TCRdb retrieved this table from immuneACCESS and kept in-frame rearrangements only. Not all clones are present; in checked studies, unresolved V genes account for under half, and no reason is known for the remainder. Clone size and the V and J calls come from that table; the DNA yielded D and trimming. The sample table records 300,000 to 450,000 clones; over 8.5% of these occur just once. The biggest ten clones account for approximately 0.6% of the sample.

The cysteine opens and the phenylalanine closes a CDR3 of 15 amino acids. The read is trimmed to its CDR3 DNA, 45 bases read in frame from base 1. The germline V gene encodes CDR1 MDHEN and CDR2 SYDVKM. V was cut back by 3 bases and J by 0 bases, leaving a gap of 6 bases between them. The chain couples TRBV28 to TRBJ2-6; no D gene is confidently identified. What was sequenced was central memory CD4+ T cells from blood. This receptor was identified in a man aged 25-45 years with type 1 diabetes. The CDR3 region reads CASSFGVSGANVLTF. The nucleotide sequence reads TGTGCCAGCAGTTTCGGCGTCTCTGGGGCCAACGTCCTGACTTTC.